The clone carrying this T cell receptor beta chain was picked up many times. Its antigen is not identified. These data originate in a study of T cells after yellow fever vaccination. UMIs were added to TCR cDNA along with a universal primer site when it was made by 5'RACE template switching. TCRdb reprocessed the 5' RACE reads with MiXCR, giving one entry per CDR3 protein. This sample yields 150,000 to 200,000 distinct CDR3 sequences, of which approximately 6% are seen a single time; approximately 3% belongs to the top ten. This CDR3 comprises 14 residues. CDR1 is SGHRS and CDR2 is YFSETQ in the germline V gene. Deletions cut 1 base from V and 6 bases from J, with 10 bases between. General observations from the study: Within FACS-sorted repertoires, abundant clonotypes contaminating from the bulk population could be present. A large majority of primary-vaccination clones showed up again after the booster (roughly 95% CD4, roughly 91% CD8). CD4 and CD8 compartments shared a small share of clonotypes.

This receptor was taken from a man aged 18 to 35 who received the YFV17D yellow fever vaccine. The chain couples TRBV5-1 to TRBJ1-4, with TRBD1 as a possible D gene (5 bases). Here the sequenced sample was CD4+ T cells sorted from PBMCs, taken on the day of the first yellow fever vaccination. This chain's CDR3 is CASSLQGTDEKLFF. DNA for the CDR3: TGCGCCAGCAGCTTGCAGGGAACCGATGAAAAACTGTTTTTT.